The 4 T cell receptor beta chains reported below all come from one sample, sequenced in a study of OX40 agonist ivuxolimab in advanced cancers. Profiled with immunoSEQ multiplex PCR; TCRdb holds only in-frame clones, not every one. Of around 86,000 clones detected, more than 75% appear once; the ten largest clones hold 2.5% to 3%. The sample in question was CD4+ or CD8+ T cells sorted from blood, obtained in a trial of the OX40 agonist ivuxolimab. The receptors here all came from an adult with an advanced solid tumor such as melanoma, head and neck, liver or kidney cancer.

The chain has TRBV28 and TRBJ2-4; 12 bases align to TRBD2. Trimming took 3 bases from V and 3 from J; bases not matched to a gene: 12. CDR1 is MDHEN and CDR2 is SYDVKM in the germline V gene. This CDR3 region has 19 residues. This CDR3 reads CASSFPSSGGAVGKNIQYF. The CDR3 coding sequence is TGTGCCAGCAGTTTTCCTTCTAGCGGGGGGGCAGTCGGCAAAAACATTCAGTACTTC.

This clone was recorded once. The rearrangement uses TRBV20-1 and TRBJ2-1; D remains ambiguous. V gave up 3 bases and J gave up 4 bases, with 4 bases separating them. This CDR3 spans 11 amino acids. Germline CDR1 and CDR2: DFQATT and SNEGSKA (reference sequence). For the CDR3, the DNA is TGCAGTGCTAGTCCTTACAATGAGCAGTTCTTC. It specifies CSASPYNEQFF.

The table lists this clone with a few counts. CDR3 coding DNA: TGTGCCAGCAGTCCTGATCTTACCTACGAGCAGTACGTC. Translation gives CASSPDLTYEQYV. The chain uses TRBV6-6 and TRBJ2-7; D ambiguous. Germline V CDR1 and CDR2: MNHNY, SVGAGI (reference sequence). The CDR3 covers 13 residues. V lost 5 bases and J 2 bases, leaving 10 bases between the germline ends.

This chain connects TRBV6-5 to TRBJ1-2, with 9 nucleotides matching TRBD1. Trimming took 7 bases from V and 8 from J; bases not matched to a gene: 5. CDR1 and CDR2 (germline): MNHEY, SVGAGI. This CDR3 spans 12 amino acids. CDR3 loop: CASTQGAWGYTF. The CDR3 region has the DNA TGTGCCAGCACACAGGGGGCATGGGGCTACACCTTC.